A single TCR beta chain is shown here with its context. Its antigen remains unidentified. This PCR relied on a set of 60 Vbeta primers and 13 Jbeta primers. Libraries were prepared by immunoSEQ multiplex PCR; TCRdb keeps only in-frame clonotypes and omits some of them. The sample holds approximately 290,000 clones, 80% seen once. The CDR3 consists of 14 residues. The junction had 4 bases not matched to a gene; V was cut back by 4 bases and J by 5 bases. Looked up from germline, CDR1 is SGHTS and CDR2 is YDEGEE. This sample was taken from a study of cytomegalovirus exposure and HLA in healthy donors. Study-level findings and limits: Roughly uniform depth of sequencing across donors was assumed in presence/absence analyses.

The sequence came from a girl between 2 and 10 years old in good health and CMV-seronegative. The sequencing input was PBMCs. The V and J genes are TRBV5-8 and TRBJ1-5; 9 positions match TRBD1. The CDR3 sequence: CASSPDRGYQPQHF. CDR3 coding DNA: TGTGCCAGCAGCCCGGACAGGGGTTATCAGCCCCAGCATTTT.